What follows are 2 T cell receptor beta chains derived from one specimen sequenced in a study of cytomegalovirus exposure and HLA in healthy donors. The PCR ran on 60 Vbeta and 13 Jbeta primers. Sequencing was performed with immunoSEQ multiplex PCR; in TCRdb, only in-frame clones are kept and a portion is missing. The sample holds some 210,000 clones, more than 75% seen once. The sequenced material came from PBMCs. Receptors originate from a young man in good health and CMV-seronegative.

The V call is TRBV27, the J call TRBJ2-1, with D possibly being TRBD2 (5 bases). In germline, CDR1 is MNHEY, CDR2 SMNVEV (reference sequence). The CDR3 is made up of 17 amino acids. The V end lost 3 bases, the J end lost 0 bases, and 15 bases lay between the germline ends. The CDR3 loop is CASSLSYSTSSYNEQFF. As DNA, the CDR3 is TGTGCCAGCAGTTTGTCCTATTCTACTAGCTCCTACAATGAGCAGTTCTTC.

The J gene is TRBJ2-1, the V gene TRBV4-1; weak D call: TRBD1 (5 bases). This CDR3 region has 15 residues. Per the germline V gene, CDR1 is MGHRA and CDR2 is YSYEKL. V was pared by 1 base and J by 7 bases, with 14 bases between. CDR3 residues: CASSQGYSQGNEQFF. The CDR3 bases are TGCGCCAGCAGCCAAGGTTACTCCCAGGGAAATGAGCAGTTCTTC.